The T cell receptor beta chain under discussion was sequenced for a study of T cell repertoires in cytomegalovirus infection. Study-wide background: Signatures in public TCR beta sequences pointed to both CMV infection and matching HLA type. Findings and caveats of the study: What dominated the ex vivo response were HLA-C-restricted CMV-specific TCR beta clonotypes.

In TCRdb, the reads were re-called with MiXCR into one record per CDR3 protein. The sample consists of 560,000 or so distinct CDR3 sequences, about 15% of them appearing once. With respect to this clonotype: Its antigen remains unidentified.

The CDR3 runs to 13 residues. The germline CDR1 and CDR2 sequences are DFQATT and SNEGSKA (reference sequence). Trimming cost V 5 bases and J 5 bases; bases outside gene matches: 8. The sequence was obtained from a human donor in good health (CMV status not recorded). Some clones in this sample may be carry-over from other donors' samples. The chain has TRBV20-1 and TRBJ2-7; 8 nucleotides match TRBD1. Sequencing was carried out using CD8+ T cells from PBMCs. Here the CDR3 DNA reads TGCAGTGCTCGACAGGGGAGATCGGACGAGCAGTACTTC. This sequence encodes CSARQGRSDEQYF.